The clone carrying this T cell receptor beta chain was seen at least ten times. The antigen is undetermined. The record originates from a study of response to subunit inactivated influenza vaccine. One entry per CDR3 protein results from TCRdb running MiXCR on the RT-PCR reads. The sample records about 780,000 distinct CDR3 sequences, around a sixth being singletons. Germline values: CDR1 DFQATT, CDR2 SNEGSKA (reference sequence). Trimming left V 6 bases short and J 3 bases short, with 10 bases between. The CDR3 is 12 amino acids. General study results and limits: T cells newly recruited by each seasonal influenza vaccination are few, the authors suggested.

J is TRBJ2-3 and V is TRBV20-1, with D perhaps matching TRBD1 (6 bases). Sequenced here: PBMCs from blood, sampled roughly 5 days after vaccination. The receptor was isolated from a man aged 45-60 years who received an inactivated influenza vaccine. This CDR3 is CSADDRTDTQYF. The CDR3 coding sequence is TGCAGTGCGGACGACAGGACAGATACGCAGTATTTT.